This T cell receptor beta chain appears in the sequencing data of a study of CD8+ T cells in alopecia areata. RNA extraction and reverse transcription yielded cDNA as sequencing template. Assay used: immunoSEQ multiplex PCR; TCRdb lists only in-frame clones, some missing. The table has roughly 250,000 clones, roughly 63% seen once. Worth noting for this clone: Its antigen remains unknown.

Treatment noted: oral pan-JAK inhibitor, 5-10 mg twice daily. T lymphocytes (CD4+ and CD8+) were sorted from PBMCs. Broader study findings: Many expanded lesional clones persisted in scalp and blood during tofacitinib. Greater clonality was observed in lesional scalp samples, especially alopecia totalis/universalis, versus normal scalp. Scalp data also include sequences from resident alphabeta T cells of normal skin.

Germline V gene sequence: CDR1 SGHRS, CDR2 YFSETQ. With 0 bases removed from V and 4 bases from J, the gap between germline ends came to 7 bases. The CDR3 is 13 residues long. The chain uses TRBV5-1 and TRBJ1-1, with D unresolved. The sequences come from CD4+ T cells sorted from blood, collected at approximately week 51, from a patient treated with tofacitinib. This sequence was found in a human donor with alopecia areata. In nucleotides, the CDR3 is TGCGCCAGCAGCTTGGAGTCCCTCACTGAAGCTTTCTTT. This codes for CASSLESLTEAFF.